The sequence of this T cell receptor beta chain was determined in a study of glioma-infiltrating T cells after dendritic cell vaccination. Study-wide background: The vaccine used monocyte-derived dendritic cells pulsed overnight with autologous tumor lysate.

The method was immunoSEQ multiplex PCR; TCRdb's version includes in-frame clones alone and lacks a portion of them. The sample consists of fewer than 25,000 clones, under 90% of them appearing once. Noted time point: after dendritic cell vaccination, including at tumor progression/relapse. Losses at the gene ends were 3 bases for V and 9 bases for J; bases not matched to a gene: 13. The CDR3 sequence is 16 residues long. In germline, CDR1 is LNHNV, CDR2 YYDKDF (reference sequence). This sample comprised blood, obtained after dendritic cell vaccination. This clonotype was sampled from a human donor with glioblastoma. The J gene is TRBJ2-1, the V gene TRBV15; 8 bases are shared with TRBD2. The CDR3 nucleotides are TGTGCCACCAGCAGTCCCGGGACGGGGGGGCCTGGTGAGCAGTTCTTC. Its protein product is CATSSPGTGGPGEQFF.